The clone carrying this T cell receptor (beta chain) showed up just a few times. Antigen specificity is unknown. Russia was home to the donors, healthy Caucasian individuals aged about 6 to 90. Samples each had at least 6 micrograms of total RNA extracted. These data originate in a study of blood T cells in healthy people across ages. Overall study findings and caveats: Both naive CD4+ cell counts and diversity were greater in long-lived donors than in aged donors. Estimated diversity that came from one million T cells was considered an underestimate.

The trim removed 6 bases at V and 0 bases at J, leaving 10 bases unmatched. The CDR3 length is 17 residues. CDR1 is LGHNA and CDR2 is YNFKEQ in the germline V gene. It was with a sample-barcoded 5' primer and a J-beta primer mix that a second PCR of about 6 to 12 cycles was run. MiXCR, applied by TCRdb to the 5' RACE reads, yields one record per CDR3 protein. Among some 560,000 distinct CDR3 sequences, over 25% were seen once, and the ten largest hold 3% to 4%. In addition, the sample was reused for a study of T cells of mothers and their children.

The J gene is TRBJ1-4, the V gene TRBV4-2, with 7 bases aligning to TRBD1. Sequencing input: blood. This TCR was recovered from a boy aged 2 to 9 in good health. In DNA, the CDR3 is TGTGCCAGCAGATTGGGACAGACAGGATCAACTAATGAAAAACTGTTTTTT. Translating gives CASRLGQTGSTNEKLFF.